This T cell receptor beta chain was identified in a study of blood T cell repertoires in COVID-19. About the study: COVID-19 samples collected from the United States, Italy and Spain covered acute and convalescent phases. T cells, B-cell-depleted T cells, or PBMCs supplied cDNA or gDNA.

CDR1 is KGHSH, CDR2 LQKENI, per germline. The CDR3 consists of 13 residues. V lost 0 bases and J 5 bases, leaving 6 bases between the germline ends. In the original analysis: How many nucleated cells were present was estimated from reference gene primer amplification. TCRdb's table, derived via immunoSEQ multiplex PCR, lists solely in-frame clones and lacks some. D and trimming come from the DNA, and the V and J calls and clone size come from that table. The sample consists of 150,000 to 200,000 clones, roughly nine tenths of them appearing once. Sequenced: peripheral blood. V usage is TRBV18 and J usage is TRBJ2-3; TRBD1 is a possible D gene (6 bases). The clonotype comes from a man between 18 and 35 years old with acute or convalescent COVID-19. CDR3 amino acids: CASSPPGQDTQYF. CDR3 DNA: TGTGCCAGCTCACCACCGGGACAAGATACGCAGTATTTT.